Below are 21 T cell receptor beta chains sequenced from a single sample in a study of blood T cell repertoires in COVID-19 (dated by TCRdb to 2018 to 2021). The method was the immunoSEQ multiplex PCR assay. Sourced from immuneACCESS, this table was stored by TCRdb with only in-frame sequences that have V and J called. A share of the clones is absent; for the studies checked, an unresolved V gene accounts for under half, and the remainder has no known explanation. The sample has roughly 500,000 clones on record, about nine tenths of them singletons. 6.5% to 9.5% of the sample lies in the top ten. Sequences were obtained from PBMCs or T cells enriched from blood (not recorded which). The origin of the receptors is a woman aged 55-69 years who had recovered from COVID-19.

The V gene is TRBV3-1 (or the pseudogene TRBV3-2), the J gene TRBJ2-7; no clear D gene. Trimming removed 0 bases from V and 0 bases from J, with 18 bases in between. The CDR3 sequence is 18 residues long. CDR1 LGHDT and CDR2 YNNKEL come from the germline V gene (reference sequence). The CDR3 is CASSQDSQSRIYSYEQYF. The CDR3 nucleotides are TGTGCCAGCAGCCAAGATAGTCAATCGCGGATTTACTCCTACGAGCAGTACTTC.

V usage is TRBV2 and J usage is TRBJ2-7, with 12 bases lining up with TRBD2. The junction had 4 bases not matched to a gene; V was cut back by 6 bases and J by 4 bases. Germline CDR1 SNHLY, CDR2 FYNNEI. The CDR3 covers 14 residues. DNA of the CDR3: TGTGCCAGCAGGGAGACTAGCGGGGGATACGAGCAGTACTTC. Its protein is CASRETSGGYEQYF. The full variable domain, rest sourced from reference TRBV2 and TRBJ2-7, is EPEVTQTPSHQVTQMGQEVILRCVPISNHLYFYWYRQILGQKVEFLVSFYNNEISEKSEIFDDQFSVERPDGSNFTLKIRSTKLEDSAMYFCASRETSGGYEQYFGPGTRLTVT.

Here the CDR3 reads CASSRGGIRDTQYF. The CDR3, as DNA: TGTGCCAGCAGCCGGGGGGGGATCCGGGATACGCAGTATTTT. The V gene is TRBV3-1 (or the pseudogene TRBV3-2), the J gene TRBJ2-3; 7 positions agree with TRBD2. The CDR3 covers 14 residues. Germline trimming cut 4 bases from V and 6 bases from J; bases unmatched to any gene: 7. Germline V gene lookup returns CDR1 LGHDT and CDR2 YNNKEL (reference sequence).

This clone was recorded only once. The genes are TRBV5-8 and TRBJ1-5, with D possibly matching TRBD1 (5 bases). CDR1 is SGHTS and CDR2 is YDEGEE in the germline V gene. The V end was cut by 3 bases, the J end by 2 bases, with 12 bases between. There are 15 residues in the CDR3. CDR3: CASSSEAGRNQPQHF. The CDR3 DNA reads TGTGCCAGCAGCTCCGAGGCAGGGCGCAATCAGCCCCAGCATTTT. The full variable domain, completed using reference TRBV5-8 and TRBJ1-5, is EAGVTQSPTHLIKTRGQQATLRCSPISGHTSVYWYQQALGLGLQFLLWYDEGEERNRGNFPPRFSGRQFPNYSSELNVNALELEDSALYLCASSSEAGRNQPQHFGDGTRLSIL.

The genes are TRBV5-4 and TRBJ2-5; 7 nucleotides align to TRBD2. This CDR3 comprises 13 residues. V dropped 4 bases and J dropped 3; count of bases not matched to a gene: 3. Germline V lookup: CDR1 SGHNT, CDR2 YYREEE (reference sequence). The CDR3 nucleotides read TGTGCCAGCAGCCCTGGGGGGGAAGAGACCCAGTACTTC. This sequence encodes CASSPGGEETQYF.

The rearrangement uses TRBV5-4 and TRBJ1-6; D unclear. Trimming took 4 bases from V and 2 from J, leaving 16 bases between them. Looked up from germline, CDR1 is SGHNT and CDR2 is YYREEE (reference sequence). The CDR3 has 17 residues. CDR3 protein: CASSVGSSQTYNSPLHF. Here the CDR3 DNA reads TGTGCCAGCAGCGTCGGGAGCAGTCAGACCTATAATTCACCCCTCCACTTT.

The chain combines TRBV27 with TRBJ2-7, with D perhaps matching TRBD2 (6 bases). CDR3 size: 13 residues. Germline V CDR1 and CDR2: MNHEY, SMNVEV (reference sequence). Trimming pared 10 bases from V and 4 bases from J, leaving 17 bases between. CDR3 DNA: TGTGCCACCAGATCGGGGGAAAGGTACGAGCAGTACTTC. This sequence encodes CATRSGERYEQYF.

The chain couples TRBV3-1 (or the pseudogene TRBV3-2) to TRBJ2-7; D not certain. The CDR3 runs to 14 residues. Trimming left V 1 base short and J 2 bases short, with 9 bases between. Germline CDR1 is LGHDT and CDR2 is YNNKEL (reference sequence). The CDR3 reads CASSQGILAYEQYV. CDR3 sequence (DNA): TGTGCCAGCAGCCAAGGAATTTTAGCCTACGAGCAGTACGTC.

This chain connects TRBV5-6 to TRBJ2-1, with 13 bases identical to TRBD2. V was clipped by 4 bases and J by 6 bases; unmatched bases: 4. The V gene's germline CDR1 is SGHDT and CDR2 YYEEEE. The CDR3 has 15 residues. CDR3 nucleotides: TGTGCCAGCAGCACACTAGCGGGGGGGACCAATGAGCAGTTCTTC. Encoded protein: CASSTLAGGTNEQFF. The full variable domain, in which reference TRBV5-6 and TRBJ2-1 provide the parts outside the CDR3, is DAGVTQSPTHLIKTRGQQVTLRCSPKSGHDTVSWYQQALGQGPQFIFQYYEEEERQRGNFPDRFSGHQFPNYSSELNVNALLLGDSALYLCASSTLAGGTNEQFFGPGTRLTVL.

The chain is built from TRBV5-6 and TRBJ1-1, with D tentatively TRBD1 (6 bases). The germline gives CDR1 SGHDT, CDR2 YYEEEE. The CDR3 is 13 amino acids. Trimming took 0 bases from V and 5 from J, leaving 8 bases between them. For the CDR3, the DNA is TGTGCCAGCAGCTTGGCAGGGGTGACTGAAGCTTTCTTT. Translation gives CASSLAGVTEAFF.

This chain connects TRBV2 to TRBJ2-5, with 8 positions matching TRBD1. Germline V gene sequence: CDR1 SNHLY, CDR2 FYNNEI. With 0 bases clipped from V and 4 bases from J, the junction kept 13 bases outside the gene matches. This CDR3 spans 18 amino acids. CDR3 loop: CASSEAIDLDRDRETQYF. In nucleotides, the CDR3 is TGTGCCAGCAGTGAAGCGATAGACTTGGACAGGGATCGAGAGACCCAGTACTTC.

This clone was recorded once. The chain links TRBV2 to TRBJ2-3; 9 positions match TRBD1. V lost 8 bases, J lost 6 bases, and 6 bases stayed unmatched. This CDR3 is built from 13 residues. The germline V gene encodes CDR1 SNHLY and CDR2 FYNNEI. CDR3 in DNA: TGTGCCAGCTCGAGGACAGGGGCCGATACGCAGTATTTT. This encodes CASSRTGADTQYF.

The V gene is TRBV3-1 (or the pseudogene TRBV3-2), the J gene TRBJ2-5; D gene ambiguous. The CDR3 covers 13 residues. V lost 4 bases and J 7 bases, leaving 13 bases between the germline ends. Germline V CDR1 and CDR2: LGHDT, YNNKEL (reference sequence). CDR3 in amino acids: CASSPLMTGTQYF. CDR3 nucleotide sequence: TGTGCCAGCAGCCCTTTAATGACGGGGACCCAGTACTTC.

The V call is TRBV4-2, the J call TRBJ1-3; a possible D gene is TRBD1 (5 bases). Germline V gene lookup returns CDR1 LGHNA and CDR2 YNFKEQ. The V end lost 5 bases, the J end lost 0 bases, and 20 bases lay between the germline ends. The CDR3 sequence is 18 residues long. For the CDR3, the DNA is TGTGCCAGCAGCAGCGTCATCAACAGGCAGACCTCTGGAAACACCATATATTTT. This codes for CASSSVINRQTSGNTIYF.

This chain joins TRBV18 and TRBJ2-3; 13 positions agree with TRBD2. CDR3 length: 17 residues. From germline, CDR1 is KGHSH and CDR2 LQKENI. V trimming: 3 bases; J trimming: 2 bases; junction bases outside the gene matches: 5. This chain's CDR3 is CASSPLGLAGITDTQYF. In DNA form, the CDR3 reads TGTGCCAGCTCACCGTTGGGACTAGCGGGGATCACAGATACGCAGTATTTT.

The V call is TRBV5-5, the J call TRBJ2-7; TRBD1 might be the D (5 bases). Germline V lookup: CDR1 SGHKS, CDR2 YYEKEE (reference sequence). Trimming left V 4 bases short and J 5 bases short, with 19 bases between. The CDR3 covers 15 residues. DNA for the CDR3: TGTGCCAGCAGCCTGTGGTGGGGCAGGGTAAACGAGCAGTACGTC. This encodes CASSLWWGRVNEQYV.

The chain joins TRBV28 to TRBJ2-3; 7 bases fit TRBD1. The CDR3 loop spans 17 amino acids. The J segment lost 5 bases and the V segment lost 2 bases, leaving 13 bases of the junction unmatched. CDR1 MDHEN and CDR2 SYDVKM come from the germline V gene. CDR3 in amino acids: CASSLQFRGSGLDTQYF. The CDR3 DNA is TGTGCCAGCAGTTTACAATTCAGGGGGTCAGGGTTAGATACGCAGTATTTT.

The chain employs TRBV6-5 and TRBJ1-1, with D perhaps TRBD1 (5 bases). V gave up 8 bases and J gave up 3 bases, with 10 bases separating them. The CDR3 has 12 amino acids. Germline lookup yields CDR1 MNHEY and CDR2 SVGAGI. CDR3 region: CASRQSHTEAFF. CDR3 nucleotides: TGTGCCAGCCGACAGAGTCACACTGAAGCTTTCTTT.

The chain uses TRBV4-2 and TRBJ2-3; D gene unclear. V dropped 3 bases and J dropped 5 bases, with 12 bases sitting between them. CDR1 and CDR2 from the germline V gene are LGHNA and YNFKEQ. This CDR3 is built from 14 residues. As DNA, the CDR3 is TGTGCCAGCAGCCAGATGCCCTTCAGAGATACGCAGTATTTT. Translation gives CASSQMPFRDTQYF.

The V and J genes are TRBV10-1 and TRBJ2-1, with 8 positions matching TRBD2. This CDR3 has 14 residues. CDR1 is WNHNN, CDR2 SYGVQD, per germline (reference sequence). J gave up 4 bases and V 5 bases, and 4 bases lay outside the gene matches. CDR3 nucleotide sequence: TGCGCCAGCAGTCGGACGGGGGGGTACAATGAGCAGTTCTTC. Its protein product is CASSRTGGYNEQFF.

CDR3 coding DNA: TGTGCCAGCAGTGATAGGGGGAACACTGAAGCTTTCTTT. Amino acids: CASSDRGNTEAFF. V is TRBV6-4 and J is TRBJ1-1; D might be TRBD1 (5 bases). V lost 3 bases to trimming and J lost 1 base, with 6 bases between them. Germline-derived CDR1 and CDR2 are MRHNA and SNTAGT. The CDR3 loop spans 13 amino acids.